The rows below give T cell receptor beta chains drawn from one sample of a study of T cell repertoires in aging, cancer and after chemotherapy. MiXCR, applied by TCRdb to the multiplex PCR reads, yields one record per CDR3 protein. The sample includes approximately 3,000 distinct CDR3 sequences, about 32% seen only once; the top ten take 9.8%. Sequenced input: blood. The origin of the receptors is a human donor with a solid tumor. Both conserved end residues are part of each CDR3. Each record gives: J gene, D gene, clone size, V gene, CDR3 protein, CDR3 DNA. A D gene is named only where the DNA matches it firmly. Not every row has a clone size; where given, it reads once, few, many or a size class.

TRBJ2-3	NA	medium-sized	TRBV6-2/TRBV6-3	CASSPPPGTDTQYF	TGTGCCAGCAGTCCCCCGCCGGGCACAGATACGCAGTATTTT
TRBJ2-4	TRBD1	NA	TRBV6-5	CASSIGQGFKNIQYF	TGTGCCAGCAGCATTGGACAGGGATTCAAAAACATTCAGTACTTC
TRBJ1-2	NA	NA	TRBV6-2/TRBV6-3	CASSSAGPRGYTF	TGTGCCAGCAGTTCCGCAGGTCCAAGGGGCTACACCTTC
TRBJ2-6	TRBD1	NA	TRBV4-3	CASSHQGQGATGANVLTF	TGCGCCAGCAGCCACCAAGGACAGGGGGCGACTGGGGCCAACGTCCTGACTTTC
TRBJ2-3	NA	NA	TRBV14	CASSLSTGLNTDTQYF	TGTGCCAGCAGCCTTTCGACAGGACTTAACACAGATACGCAGTATTTT
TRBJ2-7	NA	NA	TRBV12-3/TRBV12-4	CASSLGGSSYEQYF	TGTGCCAGCAGTTTAGGAGGGAGTTCCTACGAGCAGTACTTC
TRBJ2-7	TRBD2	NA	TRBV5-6	CASSLGVLAGFSYEQYF	TGTGCCAGCAGCTTGGGAGTCCTAGCGGGGTTCTCCTACGAGCAGTACTTC
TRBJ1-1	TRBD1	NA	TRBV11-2	CASSSSWTGDTEAFF	TGTGCCAGCAGTTCGAGCTGGACAGGGGACACTGAAGCTTTCTTT
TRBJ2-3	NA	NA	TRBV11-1	CASSLESYPTNTQYF	TGTGCCAGCAGCTTAGAATCTTACCCCACAAATACGCAGTATTTT
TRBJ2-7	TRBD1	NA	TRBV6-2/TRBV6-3	CASKGQGSYEQYF	TGTGCCAGCAAGGGACAGGGCTCCTACGAGCAGTACTTC
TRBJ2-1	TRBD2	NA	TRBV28	CASSSPGLADGEQFF	TGTGCCAGCAGTTCACCGGGACTAGCGGACGGTGAGCAGTTCTTC
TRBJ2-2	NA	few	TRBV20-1	CSVRAANTGELFF	TGCAGTGTCAGGGCTGCGAACACCGGGGAGCTGTTTTTT
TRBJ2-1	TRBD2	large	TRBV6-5	CASSHSGGIVHEQFF	TGTGCCAGCAGTCATAGCGGGGGGATCGTGCATGAGCAGTTCTTC
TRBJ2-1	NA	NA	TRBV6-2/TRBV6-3	CASSYSRGTGGPNEQFF	TGTGCCAGCAGTTACTCACGGGGCACGGGTGGGCCCAATGAGCAGTTCTTC
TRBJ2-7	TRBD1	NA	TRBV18	CASSPYRDRGYEQYF	TGTGCCAGCTCACCCTACCGGGACAGGGGATACGAGCAGTACTTC
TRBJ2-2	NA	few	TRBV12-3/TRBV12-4	CASRKGLGRTGELFF	TGTGCCAGCAGGAAAGGGTTAGGACGTACCGGGGAGCTGTTTTTT
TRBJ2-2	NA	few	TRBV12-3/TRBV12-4	CASSFGAARSGELFF	TGTGCCAGCAGTTTCGGGGCGGCAAGGTCCGGGGAGCTGTTTTTT
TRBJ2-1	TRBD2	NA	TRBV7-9	CASSLRASGGYNEQFF	TGTGCCAGCAGCTTAAGGGCTAGCGGGGGATACAATGAGCAGTTCTTC
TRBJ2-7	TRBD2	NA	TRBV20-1	CSAKAGSSSYEQYF	TGCAGTGCTAAAGCGGGGTCCTCCTCCTACGAGCAGTACTTC
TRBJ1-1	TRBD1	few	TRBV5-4	CASSPGTAEAFF	TGTGCCAGCAGCCCCGGGACAGCTGAAGCTTTCTTT
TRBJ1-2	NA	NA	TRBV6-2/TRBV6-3	CATPTGTARREIYGYTF	TGTGCCACCCCGACCGGGACGGCGAGACGAGAGATCTATGGCTACACCTTC
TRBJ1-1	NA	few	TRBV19	CASSINRNTEAFF	TGTGCCAGTAGTATTAACCGGAACACTGAAGCTTTCTTT
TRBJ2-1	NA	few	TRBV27	CASSVTDPTYNEQFF	TGTGCCAGCAGTGTCACCGATCCGACCTACAATGAGCAGTTCTTC
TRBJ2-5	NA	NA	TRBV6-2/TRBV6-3	CASTLRVGSRETQYF	TGTGCCAGCACCCTGCGGGTAGGATCGAGGGAGACCCAGTACTTC
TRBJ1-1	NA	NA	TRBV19	CASSIYPGTEAFF	TGTGCCAGTAGTATTTACCCAGGGACTGAAGCTTTCTTT
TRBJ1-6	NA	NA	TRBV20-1	CSAREGSSYNSPLHF	TGCAGTGCCCGCGAGGGGAGCTCCTATAATTCACCCCTCCACTTT
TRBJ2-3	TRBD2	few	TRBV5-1	CASSLGSGGAPGTDTQYF	TGCGCCAGCAGCTTGGGAAGCGGGGGGGCGCCAGGCACAGATACGCAGTATTTT
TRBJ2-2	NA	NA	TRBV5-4	CASSSQGIDTGELFF	TGTGCCAGCAGCTCCCAGGGAATTGACACCGGGGAGCTGTTTTTT
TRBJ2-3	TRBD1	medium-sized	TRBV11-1	CASSLGTGTDTQYF	TGTGCCAGCAGCCTCGGGACAGGCACAGATACGCAGTATTTT
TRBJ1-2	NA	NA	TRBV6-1	CASTNGRFYGYTF	TGTGCCAGCACCAACGGACGGTTCTATGGCTACACCTTC
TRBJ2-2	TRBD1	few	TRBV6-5	CASRATGSNFRELFF	TGTGCCAGCAGAGCGACAGGGAGTAATTTCCGGGAGCTGTTTTTT
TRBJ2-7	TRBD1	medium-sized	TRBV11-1	CASSSLGQASYEQYF	TGTGCCAGCAGCTCGTTGGGACAGGCATCCTACGAGCAGTACTTC
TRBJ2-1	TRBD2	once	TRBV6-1	CASSSTGLAYNEQFF	TGTGCCAGCAGTAGTACAGGACTAGCGTACAATGAGCAGTTCTTC
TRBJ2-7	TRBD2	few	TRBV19	CASSTRTSGGDEQYF	TGTGCCAGTAGTACGAGGACTAGCGGGGGGGACGAGCAGTACTTC
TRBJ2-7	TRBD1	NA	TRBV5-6	CASSLGPTGGSYEQYF	TGTGCCAGCAGCTTGGGCCCTACAGGGGGCTCCTACGAGCAGTACTTC
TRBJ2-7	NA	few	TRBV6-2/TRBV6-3	CASSLTHQGISGEQYF	TGTGCCAGCAGTTTAACCCATCAGGGGATTTCGGGAGAGCAGTACTTC
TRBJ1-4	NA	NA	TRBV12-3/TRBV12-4	CASSLDSSPGEKLFF	TGTGCCAGCAGTTTAGACTCCAGTCCGGGTGAAAAACTGTTTTTT
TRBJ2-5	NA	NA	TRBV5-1	CASSSEAGVGETQYF	TGCGCCAGCAGCTCCGAGGCAGGGGTAGGAGAGACCCAGTACTTC
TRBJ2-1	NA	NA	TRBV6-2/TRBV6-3	CASTTIRGTRGTWEQFF	TGTGCCAGCACCACCATACGGGGGACCCGGGGGACCTGGGAGCAGTTCTTC
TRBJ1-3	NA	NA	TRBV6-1	CASSYFQFGNTIYF	TGTGCCAGCAGTTATTTCCAGTTTGGAAACACCATATATTTT
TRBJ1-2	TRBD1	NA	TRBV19	CASSTRQGLSGYTF	TGTGCCAGTAGTACAAGACAGGGGTTGAGTGGCTACACCTTC
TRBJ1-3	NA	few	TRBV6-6	CASSYKGVSSGNTIYF	TGTGCCAGCAGTTATAAGGGGGTTAGCTCTGGAAACACCATATATTTT
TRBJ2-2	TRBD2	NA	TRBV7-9	CASSLASSGGAAGELFF	TGTGCCAGCAGCTTAGCCTCTAGCGGGGGGGCTGCCGGGGAGCTGTTTTTT
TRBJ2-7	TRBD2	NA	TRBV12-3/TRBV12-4	CASSFEGSGRAAEQYF	TGTGCCAGCAGTTTTGAGGGGAGCGGGAGGGCCGCCGAGCAGTACTTC
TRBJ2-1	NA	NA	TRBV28	CASSLDPYNEQFF	TGTGCCAGCAGTTTAGACCCCTACAATGAGCAGTTCTTC
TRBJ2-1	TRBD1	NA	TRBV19	CARNPSGTGAGNEQFF	TGTGCCAGAAACCCGTCCGGGACAGGGGCAGGCAATGAGCAGTTCTTC